This T cell receptor beta chain was found in a study of identical twins. Findings of the study overall: Within cord blood, abundant beta clonotypes carried fewer insertions, but memory repertoires showed no such trend. Cross-sectional statistics underpinned the conclusions; the same donors were not followed.

A remark on this clonotype: Its antigen is unidentified.

The authors used template switching to add a universal primer site and gave cDNA unique molecular identifiers. TCRdb reanalysed the 5' RACE reads using MiXCR and keeps one entry per CDR3 protein. Of roughly 250,000 distinct CDR3 sequences in the sample, around an eighth were seen once. This CDR3 is 15 amino acids long. Germline V gene lookup returns CDR1 LNHNV and CDR2 YYDKDF (reference sequence). Trimming cost V 0 bases and J 0 bases, with 6 bases left between them. Every sampled donor was Caucasian and healthy. This chain joins TRBV15 and TRBJ1-3; D remains ambiguous. Input material: memory (CD45RO+) T cells sorted from blood. This clonotype originated in a woman aged 18-35 years in good health. The CDR3 spells CATSRDVGSGNTIYF. The CDR3 nucleotides read TGTGCCACCAGCAGAGATGTAGGCTCTGGAAACACCATATATTTT.